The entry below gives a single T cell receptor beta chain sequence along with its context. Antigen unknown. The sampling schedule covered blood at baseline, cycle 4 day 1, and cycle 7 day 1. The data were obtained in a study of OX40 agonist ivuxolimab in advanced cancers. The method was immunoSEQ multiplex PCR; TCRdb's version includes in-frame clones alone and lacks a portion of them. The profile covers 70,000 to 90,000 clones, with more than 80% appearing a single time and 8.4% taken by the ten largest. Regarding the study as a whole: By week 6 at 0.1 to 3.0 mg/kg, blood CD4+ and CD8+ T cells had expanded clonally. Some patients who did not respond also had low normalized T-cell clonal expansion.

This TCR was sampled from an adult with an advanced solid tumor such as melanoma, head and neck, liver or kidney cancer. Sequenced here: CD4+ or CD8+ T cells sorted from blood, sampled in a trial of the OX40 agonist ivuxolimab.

The CDR3 loop is CASSKTGEAYNEQFF. CDR3 DNA sequence: TGTGCCAGCAGTAAAACGGGGGAGGCCTACAATGAGCAGTTCTTC. V is TRBV2 and J is TRBJ2-1; TRBD2 is a possible D gene (6 bases). This CDR3 is 15 amino acids long. Germline V gene lookup returns CDR1 SNHLY and CDR2 FYNNEI. Trimming stripped 5 bases from V and 2 bases from J, with 13 bases between.